A selection of T cell receptor beta chains follows, all from one sample in a study of tumor-infiltrating lymphocytes in oesophageal squamous cell carcinoma. TCRdb re-analysed the reads in MiXCR, keeping a single row per CDR3 protein. Here the sample spans approximately 10,000 distinct CDR3 sequences, roughly three fifths being singletons. Sequencing input: blood. These receptors all come from a female donor with esophageal squamous cell carcinoma. CDR3s leave out the opening cysteine and the closing phenylalanine or tryptophan. The order of the fields is J gene, CDR3 length, V gene, CDR3 protein.

j_gene: .; len: 13; v_gene: TRBV7-6; CDR3aa: ASQGLIGRGNEQF
j_gene: TRBJ1-2; len: 10; v_gene: TRBV7-2; CDR3aa: ASSLDNYGYT
j_gene: TRBJ2-7; len: 13; v_gene: TRBV7-3; CDR3aa: ASSLGATSYNEQY
j_gene: TRBJ2-5; len: 14; v_gene: TRBV7-2; CDR3aa: ASSKGEAGGRDTQY
j_gene: TRBJ2-3; len: 12; v_gene: TRBV7-9; CDR3aa: ASSLGLAGDTQY
j_gene: .; len: 13; v_gene: TRBV7-6; CDR3aa: ASSSPWGKAYEQY
j_gene: TRBJ2-5; len: 12; v_gene: TRBV27; CDR3aa: ASSPKGGYNEQY
j_gene: TRBJ2-5; len: 11; v_gene: TRBV5-6; CDR3aa: ASSLVGEETQY
j_gene: TRBJ1-4; len: 13; v_gene: TRBV6-1; CDR3aa: ASSEVAGFDEKLF
j_gene: TRBJ1-6; len: 16; v_gene: TRBV27; CDR3aa: ARVRWDSRIPSNSPLH
j_gene: TRBJ2-5; len: 11; v_gene: TRBV2; CDR3aa: AVLGGAQETQY
j_gene: TRBJ2-7; len: 12; v_gene: TRBV6-1; CDR3aa: ASSYDRGPYEQY
j_gene: .; len: 13; v_gene: TRBV7-2; CDR3aa: ASSPKDRGYNEQF
j_gene: TRBJ1-3; len: 13; v_gene: TRBV11-2; CDR3aa: ASSPTGISGNTIY
j_gene: .; len: 12; v_gene: TRBV7-3; CDR3aa: ASSWGGPSNEQF
j_gene: TRBJ2-3; len: 14; v_gene: TRBV10-1; CDR3aa: ASTPSPGLEADTQY
j_gene: TRBJ1-6; len: 13; v_gene: TRBV6-6; CDR3aa: ASRSPGAADSPLH
j_gene: .; len: 13; v_gene: TRBV19; CDR3aa: ASSLRLVGTYEQY
j_gene: TRBJ2-3; len: 13; v_gene: TRBV7-3; CDR3aa: ASSLRGIVTDTQY
j_gene: .; len: 13; v_gene: TRBV7-6; CDR3aa: ASSRSGSGLDTQY
j_gene: TRBJ2-1; len: 12; v_gene: TRBV11-2; CDR3aa: SSSLLAYYNEQF
j_gene: TRBJ1-1; len: 14; v_gene: TRBV2; CDR3aa: ASSENRVGVNTEAF
j_gene: TRBJ1-2; len: 14; v_gene: TRBV7-3; CDR3aa: ASSLRWRSRGDGYT
j_gene: .; len: 11; v_gene: TRBV5-4; CDR3aa: ASSLGAGGEQY
j_gene: TRBJ2-5; len: 11; v_gene: TRBV12-3/TRBV12-4; CDR3aa: ASSLSRVETQY
j_gene: TRBJ2-7; len: 13; v_gene: TRBV10-3; CDR3aa: AISSSGSTYNEQY
j_gene: TRBJ2-1; len: 14; v_gene: TRBV7-2; CDR3aa: ASSLVSGIRGNEQF
j_gene: TRBJ2-3; len: 13; v_gene: TRBV7-3; CDR3aa: ASSPGAALTDTQY
j_gene: TRBJ2-3; len: 12; v_gene: TRBV25-1; CDR3aa: ASSYAGVPDTQY
j_gene: .; len: 13; v_gene: TRBV7-9; CDR3aa: ASSARDRGTYEQY
j_gene: TRBJ2-7; len: 14; v_gene: TRBV6-1; CDR3aa: ASSEVGRRLSYEQY
j_gene: .; len: 12; v_gene: TRBV6-1; CDR3aa: ASSDAGGVNEQY
j_gene: .; len: 10; v_gene: TRBV7-9; CDR3aa: ASSLEDYEQY
j_gene: TRBJ2-2; len: 13; v_gene: TRBV12-3/TRBV12-4; CDR3aa: ASSKPGQGAVELF
j_gene: TRBJ2-5; len: 14; v_gene: TRBV7-8; CDR3aa: ASSLGGGVTKETQY
j_gene: .; len: 13; v_gene: TRBV6-1; CDR3aa: ASSVTGSGIYGYT
j_gene: TRBJ2-7; len: 11; v_gene: TRBV5-5; CDR3aa: ASSPGPDYEQY
j_gene: TRBJ2-5; len: 14; v_gene: TRBV7-6; CDR3aa: ASSPLADTGLVTQY
j_gene: TRBJ1-1; len: 12; v_gene: TRBV7-2; CDR3aa: ASSWGLTNTEAF
j_gene: TRBJ2-5; len: 11; v_gene: TRBV7-8; CDR3aa: ASSLGERETQY
j_gene: TRBJ2-3; len: 13; v_gene: TRBV5-1; CDR3aa: ASRIAGVRTDTQY
j_gene: TRBJ1-3; len: 14; v_gene: TRBV10-2; CDR3aa: ASSEERGFSGNTIY
j_gene: TRBJ2-3; len: 14; v_gene: TRBV7-4; CDR3aa: ASSLIQGGRTDTQY
j_gene: TRBJ1-2; len: 8; v_gene: TRBV7-7; CDR3aa: ASIINGYT
j_gene: TRBJ2-5; len: 10; v_gene: TRBV7-3; CDR3aa: ASSQGQETQY
j_gene: .; len: 15; v_gene: TRBV7-2; CDR3aa: ASSLAAGWGLGFEQY
j_gene: TRBJ2-1; len: 13; v_gene: TRBV7-6; CDR3aa: ASSGRQGRYNEQF
j_gene: TRBJ1-4; len: 15; v_gene: TRBV6-1; CDR3aa: ASSKGRPWGPNEKLF
j_gene: TRBJ2-3; len: 12; v_gene: TRBV28; CDR3aa: ASSLGPVIDTQY
j_gene: TRBJ2-5; len: 12; v_gene: TRBV24-1; CDR3aa: ATSDPGTEGTQY
j_gene: .; len: 9; v_gene: TRBV12-3/TRBV12-4; CDR3aa: ASRSTGKQY
j_gene: TRBJ2-7; len: 14; v_gene: TRBV7-9; CDR3aa: ASSLGYRGGWDEQY
j_gene: .; len: 8; v_gene: TRBV27; CDR3aa: ASGHYEQY